Sequencing of this TCR beta chain was carried out in a study of blood T cell repertoires in COVID-19. Produced via immunoSEQ multiplex PCR; TCRdb's table is partial and in-frame only. The repertoire has tens of thousands of clones, approximately 90% of them found once; the top ten carry around 1.5%. Germline V gives CDR1 SGDLS, CDR2 YYNGEE. Trimming cost V 2 bases and J 0 bases, with 11 bases left between them. The CDR3 loop spans 15 amino acids. This chain links TRBV9 with TRBJ1-2; D perhaps matches TRBD1 (5 bases). This clonotype was obtained from a man aged 55 to 70 with acute or convalescent COVID-19. The sample comprised peripheral blood. The CDR3 nucleotides are TGTGCCAGCAGCGTCCGGACACAAGCTAACTATGGCTACACCTTC. Its translation is CASSVRTQANYGYTF. Using reference TRBV9 and TRBJ1-2 for the parts outside the CDR3, the full variable domain is DSGVTQTPKHLITATGQRVTLRCSPRSGDLSVYWYQQSLDQGLQFLIQYYNGEERAKGNILERFSAQQFPDLHSELNLSSLELGDSALYFCASSVRTQANYGYTFGSGTRLTVV.